The subject of this entry is one T cell receptor beta chain. Which antigen it targets is not known. No base-level quality is on record; no much larger clone is a single base apart. The germline V gene provides CDR1 MNHEY and CDR2 SVGAGI. Relative to germline, V is 6 bases shorter and J is 8 bases shorter, with 16 bases between their ends. The CDR3, from cysteine to phenylalanine, totals 13 residues. CDR3 DNA only is kept here, 39 bases in frame from base 1. The cohort comprised several hundred healthy bone marrow donors. At the time of sampling, every cohort member was nominally healthy, though immune exposures that went unrecorded were likely present. The donor tested CMV seropositive and was one of the 289 seropositive cohort members. A peripheral blood sample was collected from each donor, and TCR beta sequencing was performed on peripheral blood mononuclear cells. Genomic DNA was extracted from the blood cell samples with the Qiagen DNeasy Blood Extraction Kit.

The sample is drawn from a study of cytomegalovirus exposure and HLA in healthy donors (dated by TCRdb to 2017 to 2019). About the investigation overall: An earlier analysis of fewer than 750 of the donors reported about 280 Gb of sequence data and around 120 million unique TCR beta sequences obtained from 180 million or so T cells. All discovery cohort repertoires had been generated using a single sequencing platform. The study aimed to test whether signatures of past pathogen exposure could be identified by cataloging public T cell receptors. To decide whether each TCR beta V gene segment behaved as functional or pseudogenic, an earlier analysis of over 500 of the donors relied on high-throughput TCR beta sequencing. Rather than using new phenotypic data, the later analysis identified candidate immune exposures from TCR beta sequences and from how often those sequences occurred across donors. In a later analysis, previously published TCR beta repertoires from 550 to 750 donors were re-analyzed and high-resolution HLA genotyping was added so that TCR occurrence patterns could be studied. The genetic ancestry cluster associated with self-reported Caucasian donors included 81% of the approximately 430 genotyped donors. Using immunosequencing, the study profiled T cell repertoires from around 670 subjects and related those repertoires to cytomegalovirus serostatus. High-throughput TCR immunosequencing, statistical association of individual TCRs with disease status, and machine learning were combined to predict cytomegalovirus infection status. Roughly 300 gigabases of sequencing data and approximately 85 million unique TCR sequences were included in an early release covering 500 to 750 HLA-typed donors. A separate validation cohort of roughly 120 different subjects was used in addition to the roughly 620-subject first cohort. A later genetic analysis used genome-wide SNP genotypes for about 60% of the 666 donors, treating that subset as a discovery cohort. Class I and class II HLA loci were covered by the typing at four-digit resolution. Alongside the repertoire data, information on donor age, sex, ethnicity and CMV serostatus was compiled. Among around 400 genotyped donors of the cohort, an average of around 240,000 unique TCR beta nucleotide sequences were sequenced per donor, roughly a sixth of them non-productive. A handful of DR-DQ haplotypes were treated as single units for association and clustering because of strong linkage in the cohort. Typing coverage differed by locus: A, B, C, DRB1 and DQB1 were typed in about 620-640 donors, DQA1 in approximately 520, DPA1 in 606, and DPB1 in approximately 450.

Results and caveats for the whole study, not just this receptor: A later analysis found that HLA-associated TCR beta chains were more clonally expanded and had lower generation probabilities than equally common non-associated chains. Across donors, most TCR sequences were observed very rarely, whereas some public TCRs were present in many individuals. CMV serostatus was the only immune exposure information available for the cohort. A cluster of highly shared sequence variants was judged likely to represent a technical artifact of the sequencing pipeline. In an earlier analysis of around 600 of the donors, most TCR beta V segments were observed in productive rearrangements about 87% or about 30% of the time, broadly matching IMGT annotations. A further reported finding was that TCR beta sequences accurately predicted the HLA-A and HLA-B alleles for most subjects in the first cohort. According to a later genetic analysis, donors in an Asian-associated ancestry cluster had fewer N-insertions in productive TCRs than the approximately 670-donor mean. The cohort was sequenced for TCR beta chains only, and without alpha or paired-chain data the features that could be detected were limited. The authors suggested that the approach could potentially be generalized to other disease states and immunological phenotypes. Specific HLA alleles were associated with roughly 16,000 TCR beta sequences at a false discovery rate of 0.05 in a later analysis. Roughly uniform sequencing depth across donors was assumed in presence/absence analyses, although this assumption may not hold. In a later genetic analysis, a missense DCLRE1C variant was associated with V-gene and J-gene trimming of TCR beta chains, and the association was replicated in an independent cohort. A later analysis found that most CMV-associated TCR beta chains appeared HLA-restricted, with HLA associations seemingly driven largely by CMV exposure. Some IMGT-functional V segments, including TRBV6-2 and TRBV6-3, could not be told apart with the 87-base-pair reads, so those segments were excluded. HLA typing was unavailable for some donors at each locus, so association tests used only the typed subset. Linkage disequilibrium might explain the correlated functional status among segregating V segments, but an unknown experimental factor could not be ruled out. The study gave a list of 150 to 200 TCR beta chains associated with cytomegalovirus. Strong co-occurrence of HLA alleles, especially DR and DQ, made assigning TCR associations to individual alleles difficult. According to a later analysis, TCR association rates differed among HLA loci, with DRB1 alleles showing the most associated TCRs and HLA-C alleles showing the fewest. Three of the identified cytomegalovirus-associated TCR beta chains were confirmed in vitro to be specific for cytomegalovirus antigens. Because counts were too low, seventeen rarely observed V segments, including chromosome 9 orphons, were excluded from the earlier analysis of several hundred of the donors. Cytomegalovirus status was reported to be diagnosed by the classifier with high specificity and sensitivity in both the original and validation cohorts. Several of the top co-occurrence clusters appeared to be linked to parvovirus B19, influenza, CMV and Epstein-Barr virus, according to a later analysis.

Libraries were prepared through the immunoSEQ multiplex PCR assay. The multiplex PCR relied on a mix of 60 forward primers for TCR Vbeta segments and 13 reverse primers for TCR Jbeta segments. The CDR3 region of rearranged TCR beta genes was amplified from genomic DNA by a multiplex PCR assay. The amplified TCR beta libraries were sequenced on the Illumina HiSeq System as 87-base-pair reads. The paper's processing steps were these. A later analysis counted 65 million to 90 million unique TCR beta chains across the 700 or so repertoires, and around 12 million of these chains were shared by at least two donors. A nearest-neighbor algorithm error-corrected the raw reads and collapsed the reads into unique sequences, merging closely related sequences to remove PCR and sequencing errors. To assign V, D and J gene segments, CDR3 sequences were aligned to IMGT reference sequences. Each retained sequence needed at least a six-nucleotide match to both a V gene segment and a J gene segment. Rearrangements were classified as productive when the CDR3 lacked stop codons and remained in frame with V and J, and all other rearrangements were classified as non-productive. Following IMGT convention, CDR3 was defined as the stretch from the second conserved V-encoded cysteine up to the conserved J-encoded phenylalanine. The earlier analysis of about 590 of the donors excluded sequences that lacked an unambiguous match to a single V gene segment. An earlier analysis of a few hundred of the donors called V segments functional above 56.7% productive rearrangements and segregating when the between-donor standard deviation exceeded 5%. A statistical classification framework was developed to diagnose cytomegalovirus status using the catalog of TCR beta chain sequences. A later analysis assigned V and J genes by comparing TCR nucleotide sequences with IMGT/GENE-DB human TR gene sequences. Using the TCRdist pipeline, a later analysis assigned CDR3 sequences along with most-parsimonious VDJ recombination scenarios. In a later analysis, every TCR beta chain was defined by the combination of its CDR3 amino acid sequence and its V-gene family, and reads without a unique V-gene family were dropped. A later analysis removed roughly 590 highly shared, low-generation-probability nucleotide sequences to deal with suspected cross-contamination and a sequencing artifact. In a later analysis, a clonal expansion index was calculated for each public chain from normalized within-repertoire ranks of inferred template counts. Generation probabilities in a later analysis came from a VDJ recombination model fitted to out-of-frame rearrangements, and those results were checked against IGoR. Hypergeometric tests were used in a later analysis to score TCR-TCR, TCR-HLA and TCR-CMV co-occurrence, with a repertoire-size bias correction applied to the TCR pairs. In a later analysis, false discovery rates were estimated by permuting HLA or CMV assignments 20 times. A later analysis grouped co-occurring TCRs with DBSCAN, adding TCRdist sequence similarity when clustering within HLA-allele-positive subsets. For co-occurrence clustering, repertoires with fewer than 30,000 or more than 120,000 public chains were excluded, along with about five repertoires with anomalous nucleotide sharing. Not all clones reach the TCRdb copy of this immuneACCESS table, which keeps in-frame sequences only. Checked studies attribute under half of the gap to unresolved V genes and leave the rest unexplained. V, J and clone size are those of that table, while D and trimming were read from the DNA. The sample table records 150,000 to 200,000 clones; roughly 80% of these occur just once. The ten top clones hold approximately 6.7% of the sample.

The sequenced sample was PBMCs. The clonotype was recovered from a man aged 25-45 years in good health and CMV-seropositive. The chain is encoded by TRBV6-5 joined to TRBJ1-2, and TRBD1 may be the D gene, going by 6 matching bases. The nucleotides are TGTGCCAGCAGCCGTGGACAGACCGGCGGCTACACCTTC. This sequence encodes CASSRGQTGGYTF.